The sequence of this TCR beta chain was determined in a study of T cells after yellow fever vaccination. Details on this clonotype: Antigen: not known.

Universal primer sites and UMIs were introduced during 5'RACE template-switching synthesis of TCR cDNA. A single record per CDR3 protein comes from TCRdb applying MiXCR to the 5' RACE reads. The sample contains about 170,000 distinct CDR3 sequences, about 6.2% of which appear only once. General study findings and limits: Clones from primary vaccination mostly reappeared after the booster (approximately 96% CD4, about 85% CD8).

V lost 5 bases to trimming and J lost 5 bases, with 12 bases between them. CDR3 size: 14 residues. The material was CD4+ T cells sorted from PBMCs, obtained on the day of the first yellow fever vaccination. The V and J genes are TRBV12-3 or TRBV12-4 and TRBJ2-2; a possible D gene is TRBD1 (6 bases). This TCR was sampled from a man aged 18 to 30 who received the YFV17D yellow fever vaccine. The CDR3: CASSPFRGTGELFF. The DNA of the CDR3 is TGTGCCAGCAGTCCATTTAGGGGGACCGGGGAGCTGTTTTTT.